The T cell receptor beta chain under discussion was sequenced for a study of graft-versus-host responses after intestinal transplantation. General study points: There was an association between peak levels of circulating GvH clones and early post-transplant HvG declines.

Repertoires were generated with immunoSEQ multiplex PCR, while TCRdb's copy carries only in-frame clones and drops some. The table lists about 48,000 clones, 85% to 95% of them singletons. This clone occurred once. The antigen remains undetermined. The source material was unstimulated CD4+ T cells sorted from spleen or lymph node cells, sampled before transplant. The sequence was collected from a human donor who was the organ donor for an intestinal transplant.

The CDR3 is CASSSGDRVSYGYTF. CDR3 sequence (DNA): TGTGCCAGCAGTAGCGGGGACAGGGTGTCCTATGGCTACACCTTC. J is TRBJ1-2 and V is TRBV27; the match to TRBD1 covers 9 bases. Trimming cost V 5 bases and J 4 bases; bases outside gene matches: 8. Germline V lookup: CDR1 MNHEY, CDR2 SMNVEV (reference sequence). This CDR3 has 15 amino acids.